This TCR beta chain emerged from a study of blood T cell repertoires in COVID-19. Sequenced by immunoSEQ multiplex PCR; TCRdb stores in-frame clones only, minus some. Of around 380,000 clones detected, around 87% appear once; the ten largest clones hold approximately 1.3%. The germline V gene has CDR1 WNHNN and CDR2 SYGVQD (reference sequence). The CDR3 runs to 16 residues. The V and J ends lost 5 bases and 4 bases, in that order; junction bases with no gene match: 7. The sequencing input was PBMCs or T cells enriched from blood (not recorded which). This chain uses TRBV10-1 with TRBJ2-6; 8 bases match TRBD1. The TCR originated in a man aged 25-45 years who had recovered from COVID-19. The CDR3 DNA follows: TGCGCCAGCAGTAGAGACAGGGGAACCGGGGCCAACGTCCTGACTTTC. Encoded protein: CASSRDRGTGANVLTF.